What follows are 22 T cell receptor beta chains derived from one specimen sequenced in a study of response to subunit inactivated influenza vaccine. TCRdb itself ran the RT-PCR reads through MiXCR, one entry per CDR3 protein. This sample has roughly 700,000 distinct CDR3 sequences, with approximately 13% found just once. Source: PBMCs from blood, taken around 14 days before vaccination. The receptors originated from a man aged 45 to 65 who received an inactivated influenza vaccine.

This clonotype came up many times. CDR3 nucleotide sequence: TGTGCCAGCAGCTTGGGGTTCGCCCGCTCGGGAGATACGCAGTATTTT. Protein: CASSLGFARSGDTQYF. The V and J genes are TRBV5-4 and TRBJ2-3; D ambiguous. The germline CDR1 and CDR2 sequences are SGHNT and YYREEE (reference sequence). The CDR3 covers 16 residues. V lost 0 bases and J 5 bases, leaving 16 bases between the germline ends.

This clonotype was seen once. The chain uses TRBV11-2 and TRBJ2-7; possibly TRBD2 for D (6 bases). The germline CDR1 and CDR2 sequences are SGHAT and FQNNGV. CDR3 size: 15 residues. V was trimmed by 1 base and J by 3 bases, leaving 13 bases between them. CDR3 nucleotides: TGTGCCAGCAGCTTAGGTCGGCAGGGAGGCTACGAGCAGTACTTC. Translation gives CASSLGRQGGYEQYF.

This rearrangement joins TRBV28 to TRBJ2-3, with 10 bases that match TRBD2. Germline V CDR1 and CDR2: MDHEN, SYDVKM. V was clipped by 9 bases and J by 7 bases; unmatched bases: 13. This CDR3 is built from 15 residues. CDR3 nucleotide sequence: TGTGCCAGAAGTCTGAGGGGACTAGCGACTAATACGCAGTATTTT. This gives the protein CARSLRGLATNTQYF.

V usage is TRBV30 and J usage is TRBJ2-5; 10 bases are shared with TRBD2. The ends lost 0 bases at V and 5 bases at J; junction bases unmatched: 9. The germline CDR1 and CDR2 sequences are GTSNPN and SVGIG (reference sequence). The CDR3 is made up of 16 amino acids. This CDR3 is CAWSVGSGGARETQYF. The CDR3, as DNA: TGTGCCTGGAGTGTAGGAAGCGGGGGGGCCAGGGAGACCCAGTACTTC.

This clonotype was observed a handful of times. The chain recombines TRBV5-1 with TRBJ2-7; a weak D match, TRBD1 (5 bases). In germline, CDR1 is SGHRS, CDR2 YFSETQ. There are 16 residues in the CDR3. V gave up 0 bases and J gave up 2 bases, with 15 bases separating them. The DNA for the CDR3 is TGCGCCAGCAGCTTGGGACTCCTGGGGCTTACCTACGAGCAGTACTTC. This codes for CASSLGLLGLTYEQYF. The variable domain in full, with the rest retrieved from reference TRBV5-1 and TRBJ2-7, is KAGVTQTPRYLIKTRGQQVTLSCSPISGHRSVSWYQQTPGQGLQFLFEYFSETQRNKGNFPGRFSGRQFSNSRSEMNVSTLELGDSALYLCASSLGLLGLTYEQYFGPGTRLTVT.

The genes are TRBV27 and TRBJ2-1; D ambiguous. From germline, CDR1 is MNHEY and CDR2 SMNVEV (reference sequence). This CDR3 is 12 amino acids long. Between the trimmed V and J ends, which lost 5 bases and 10 bases, there was a span of 12 bases. CDR3 nucleotide sequence: TGTGCCAGCAGTCTTAGTTACGGGGAGCAGTTCTTC. Protein sequence: CASSLSYGEQFF.

This chain connects TRBV20-1 to TRBJ1-4, with D maybe TRBD1 (5 bases). The V gene's germline CDR1 is DFQATT and CDR2 SNEGSKA (reference sequence). CDR3 length: 15 residues. Trimming pared 0 bases from V and 8 bases from J, leaving 16 bases between. Written as DNA, the CDR3 is TGCAGTGCTAGAGATCCGGGACGCAGAATCGAAAAACTGTTTTTT. Translating it yields CSARDPGRRIEKLFF.

This clonotype occurred many times. This rearrangement joins TRBV2 to TRBJ2-2, with D perhaps TRBD2 (6 bases). V dropped 10 bases and J dropped 0 bases, with 12 bases sitting between them. The germline V gene has CDR1 SNHLY and CDR2 FYNNEI. This CDR3 spans 14 amino acids. In nucleotides, the CDR3 is TGTGCCACCAAGACTAGGACGAACACCGGGGAGCTGTTTTTT. Its translation: CATKTRTNTGELFF.

This clonotype appeared a few times. J is TRBJ2-5 and V is TRBV12-3 or TRBV12-4; D may be TRBD1 (6 bases). Trimming shortened V by 2 bases and J by 2 bases, and 15 bases separated the two germline ends. The CDR3 loop spans 16 amino acids. CDR3 coding DNA: TGTGCCAGCAGTTTAAACACAGAGGGGGATCAAGAGACCCAGTACTTC. This translates into CASSLNTEGDQETQYF.

There are many counts of this clonotype. Here the CDR3 DNA reads TGCGCCAGCAGCCCTAGCGGGGGGGCCTGGGATGAGCAGTTCTTC. Its translation: CASSPSGGAWDEQFF. The chain is built from TRBV4-3 and TRBJ2-1, with 12 bases matching TRBD2. This CDR3 is built from 15 residues. Germline V lookup: CDR1 LGHNA, CDR2 YSLEER. The V segment lost 4 bases and the J segment 8 bases; nucleotides outside the gene matches: 6.

This clonotype was found many times. The V gene is TRBV12-3 or TRBV12-4, the J gene TRBJ2-5, with D hard to call. This CDR3 is built from 12 residues. Deletions cut 0 bases from V and 5 bases from J, with 4 bases between. In nucleotides, the CDR3 is TGTGCCAGCAGTTTAGCCCCCGAGACCCAGTACTTC. As protein: CASSLAPETQYF.

This clonotype was seen at least ten times. The chain combines TRBV6-5 with TRBJ2-2; D remains unclear. From germline, CDR1 is MNHEY and CDR2 SVGAGI. CDR3 length: 13 amino acids. V was shortened by 4 bases and J by 3 bases, with 6 bases between the two germline ends. This CDR3 is CASSSGYTGELFF. The DNA for the CDR3 is TGTGCCAGCAGTTCAGGATACACCGGGGAGCTGTTTTTT.

In its sample, this clonotype was seen many times. The chain carries TRBV20-1 and TRBJ2-5, with D tentatively TRBD2 (6 bases). The CDR3 consists of 16 residues. CDR1 and CDR2 (germline): DFQATT, SNEGSKA (reference sequence). Trimming stripped 8 bases from V and 5 bases from J, with 27 bases between. The CDR3 here is CSPNTSWGGCCETQYF. The CDR3 bases are TGCAGTCCCAACACTTCGTGGGGAGGATGCTGTGAGACCCAGTACTTC.

As DNA, the CDR3 is TGTGCCTGGACAGCAGGGGAATTGGACTATGGCTACACCTTC. Its protein product is CAWTAGELDYGYTF. J is TRBJ1-2 and V is TRBV30; D may be TRBD1 (6 bases). Trimming shortened V by 4 bases and J by 3 bases, and 15 bases separated the two germline ends. CDR1 and CDR2 (germline): GTSNPN, SVGIG (reference sequence). This CDR3 is built from 14 residues.

This rearrangement joins TRBV5-6 to TRBJ2-5, with D possibly being TRBD1 or TRBD2 (5 bases each). The germline V and J ends were trimmed by 2 bases and 7 bases, with 9 bases remaining between them. Per the germline V gene, CDR1 is SGHDT and CDR2 is YYEEEE. There are 12 residues in the CDR3. Here the CDR3 reads CASSFFGGTQYF. CDR3 in DNA: TGTGCCAGCAGCTTCTTTGGGGGGACCCAGTACTTC.

V usage is TRBV5-1 and J usage is TRBJ1-1; possibly TRBD1 for D (5 bases). V was trimmed by 4 bases and J by 3 bases, leaving 16 bases between them. CDR3 length: 15 amino acids. Germline CDR1 SGHRS, CDR2 YFSETQ. DNA for the CDR3: TGCGCCAGCAGCCTGTCCCTAGGGGCTCACACTGAAGCTTTCTTT. It is translated as CASSLSLGAHTEAFF.

Many counts were recorded for this clonotype. This chain connects TRBV28 to TRBJ1-5, with D hard to call. The germline V gene encodes CDR1 MDHEN and CDR2 SYDVKM. The CDR3 is made up of 12 amino acids. V was cut by 6 bases and J by 5 bases, with 8 bases left in between. In DNA, the CDR3 is TGTGCCAGCAGCCTCAGTGATCAGCCCCAGCATTTT. This gives the protein CASSLSDQPQHF. The whole variable domain, remainder taken from reference TRBV28 and TRBJ1-5, is DVKVTQSSRYLVKRTGEKVFLECVQDMDHENMFWYRQDPGLGLRLIYFSYDVKMKEKGDIPEGYSVSREKKERFSLILESASTNQTSMYLCASSLSDQPQHFGDGTRLSIL.

This clonotype was detected ten times or more. The chain combines TRBV29-1 with TRBJ2-1; D not resolved. The CDR3 sequence is 11 residues long. The V gene lost 5 bases and the J gene lost 7 bases, with 9 bases spanning the gap. Germline V gene sequence: CDR1 SQVTM, CDR2 ANQGSEA. CDR3 DNA sequence: TGCAGCGTTAAGGGTTCAAATGAGCAGTTCTTC. It encodes CSVKGSNEQFF.

V gene TRBV3-1 combines with J gene TRBJ2-7, with a possible D match to TRBD1 (6 bases). The germline V and J ends were trimmed by 5 bases and 2 bases, with 16 bases remaining between them. Germline lookup yields CDR1 LGHDT and CDR2 YNNKEL (reference sequence). CDR3 length equals 15 residues. DNA of the CDR3: TGTGCCAGCAGCAGGGGGACCCCGAGGGCCTACGAGCAGTACTTC. Residues: CASSRGTPRAYEQYF.

This clonotype was observed a few times. V usage is TRBV5-5 and J usage is TRBJ2-3; 8 positions agree with TRBD2. The CDR3 has 14 residues. The trim removed 4 bases at V and 2 bases at J, leaving 3 bases unmatched. The germline V gene encodes CDR1 SGHKS and CDR2 YYEKEE (reference sequence). CDR3 nucleotide sequence: TGTGCCAGCAGCCCGGGGGGGGACACAGATACGCAGTATTTT. This translates into CASSPGGDTDTQYF.

This clonotype has only a few counts. The chain carries TRBV6-5 and TRBJ2-7; D unclear. With 10 bases removed from V and 6 bases from J, the gap between germline ends came to 16 bases. Looked up from germline, CDR1 is MNHEY and CDR2 is SVGAGI. This CDR3 spans 12 amino acids. As DNA, the CDR3 is TGTGCCACCCAAGGGCTGGCCCTCGAGCAGTACTTC. Translation: CATQGLALEQYF.

The CDR3 DNA is TGCGCCAGCAGCTTGCTGGCGGGAGGGCCCTCCTACGAGCAGTACTTC. Protein sequence: CASSLLAGGPSYEQYF. The chain links TRBV5-1 to TRBJ2-7, with 9 bases identical to TRBD2. CDR1 is SGHRS, CDR2 YFSETQ, per germline. V was pared by 1 base and J by 0 bases, with 5 bases of the junction left unmatched. The CDR3 runs to 16 residues.